This TCR beta chain was identified in a study of OX40 agonist ivuxolimab in advanced cancers. Study-level background: The study treated patients with ivuxolimab, an agonistic anti-OX40 (CD134) antibody. Subjects had a mean age of approximately 60 years, with a range of about 23 to 90; approximately 83% were male.

Assay used: immunoSEQ multiplex PCR; TCRdb lists only in-frame clones, some missing. Of 90,000 or so clones in the sample, roughly nine tenths are singletons; the top ten hold 2.6%. Germline V CDR1 and CDR2: MNHEY, SMNVEV (reference sequence). The V end was cut by 0 bases, the J end by 2 bases, with 4 bases between. The CDR3 is 13 amino acids. Worth noting for this clone: The antigen remains unidentified. Other DNA sequences in the sample encode the same CDR3.

Study conclusions and caveats: Partial responders at 0.1-3.0 mg/kg had among the lowest clonal expansion.

The chain has TRBV27 and TRBJ1-1; D unclear. Sequencing was performed on CD4+ or CD8+ T cells sorted from blood, taken in a trial of the OX40 agonist ivuxolimab. This TCR derives from an adult with an advanced solid tumor such as melanoma, head and neck, liver or kidney cancer. The CDR3 is CASSLSRNTEAFF. The CDR3 nucleotides read TGTGCCAGCAGTTTATCCAGAAACACTGAAGCTTTCTTT.